This T cell receptor (beta chain) was captured by sequencing in a study of control samples from healthy donors and cancer patients (dated by TCRdb to about 2020). Library prep was done by the immunoSEQ multiplex PCR assay. Here the immuneACCESS table is served through TCRdb, limited to in-frame sequences with V and J called. Missing clones are a known gap in these copies; in checked studies unresolved V genes cover under half, and the rest lacks a known reason. This sample comprises tens of thousands of clones, approximately 86% of them detected only once. The ten top clones hold 1.6% of the sample. As to this clone: The target of this receptor is not known. No much larger clone is present one base from it, and per-base qualities are unavailable.

A distance of 6 bases separates the germline ends of V and J, which lose 1 base and 5 bases respectively. The CDR3 goes from the cysteine to the phenylalanine over 14 residues. Only the CDR3 DNA stays, 42 bases, in frame from base 1. CDR1 LNHDA and CDR2 SQIVND are derived from the germline V gene (reference sequence). The rearrangement joined TRBV19 to TRBJ1-6; the D gene is not confidently resolved. This TCR was recovered from a middle-aged woman with lung cancer. Sequencing was performed on PBMCs. The bases read TGTGCCAGTAGTATAGCCTCAAATAATTCACCCCTCCACTTT. Translated, it reads CASSIASNNSPLHF.